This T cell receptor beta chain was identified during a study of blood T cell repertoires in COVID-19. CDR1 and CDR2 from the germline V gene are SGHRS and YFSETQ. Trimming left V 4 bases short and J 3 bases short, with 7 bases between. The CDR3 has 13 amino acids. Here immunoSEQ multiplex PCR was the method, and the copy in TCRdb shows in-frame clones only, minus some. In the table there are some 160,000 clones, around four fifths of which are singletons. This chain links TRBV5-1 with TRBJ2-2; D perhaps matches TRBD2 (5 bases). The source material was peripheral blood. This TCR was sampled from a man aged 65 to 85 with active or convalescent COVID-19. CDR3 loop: CASSTGYTGELFF. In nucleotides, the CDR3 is TGCGCCAGCAGCACGGGATACACCGGGGAGCTGTTTTTT.